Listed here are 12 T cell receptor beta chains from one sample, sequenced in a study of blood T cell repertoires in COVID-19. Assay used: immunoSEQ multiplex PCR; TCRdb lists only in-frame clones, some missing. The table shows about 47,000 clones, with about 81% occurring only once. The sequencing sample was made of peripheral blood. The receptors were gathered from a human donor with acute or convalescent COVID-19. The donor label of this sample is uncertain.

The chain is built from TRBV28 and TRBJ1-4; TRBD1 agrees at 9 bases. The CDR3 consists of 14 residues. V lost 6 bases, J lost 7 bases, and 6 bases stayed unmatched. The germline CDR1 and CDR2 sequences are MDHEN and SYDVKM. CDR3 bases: TGTGCCAGCAGACAGACAGGGGGAGCTGAAAAACTGTTTTTT. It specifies CASRQTGGAEKLFF.

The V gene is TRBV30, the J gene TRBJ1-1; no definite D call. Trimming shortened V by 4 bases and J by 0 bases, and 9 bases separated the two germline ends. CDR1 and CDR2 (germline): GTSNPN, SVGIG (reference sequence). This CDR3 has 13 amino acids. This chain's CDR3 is CAWTVQLNTEAFF. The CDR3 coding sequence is TGTGCCTGGACCGTACAGCTGAACACTGAAGCTTTCTTT.

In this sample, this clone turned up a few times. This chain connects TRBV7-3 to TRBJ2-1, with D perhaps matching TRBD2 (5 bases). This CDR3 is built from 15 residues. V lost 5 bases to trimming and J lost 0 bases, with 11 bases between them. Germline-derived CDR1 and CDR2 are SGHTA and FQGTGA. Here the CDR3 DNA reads TGTGCCAGCAGCCCGACTCGGGGCTCCTACAATGAGCAGTTCTTC. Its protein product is CASSPTRGSYNEQFF.

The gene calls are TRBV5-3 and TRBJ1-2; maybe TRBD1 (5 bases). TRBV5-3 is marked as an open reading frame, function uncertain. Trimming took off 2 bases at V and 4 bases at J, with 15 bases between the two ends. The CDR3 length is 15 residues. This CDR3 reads CARSFGKQQGYGYTF. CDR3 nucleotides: TGTGCCAGAAGCTTCGGAAAACAGCAGGGCTATGGCTACACCTTC.

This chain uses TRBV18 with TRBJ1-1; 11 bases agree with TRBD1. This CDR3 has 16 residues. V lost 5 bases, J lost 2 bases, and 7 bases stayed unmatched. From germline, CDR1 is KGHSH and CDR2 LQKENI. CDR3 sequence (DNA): TGTGCCAGCTCAAAGGACAGGGGGCGGTTAAACACTGAAGCTTTCTTT. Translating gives CASSKDRGRLNTEAFF.

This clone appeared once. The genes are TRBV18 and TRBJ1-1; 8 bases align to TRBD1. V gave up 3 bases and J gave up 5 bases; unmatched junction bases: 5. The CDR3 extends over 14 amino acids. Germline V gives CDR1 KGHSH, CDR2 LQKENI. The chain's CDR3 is CASSPTGVGTEAFF. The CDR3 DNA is TGTGCCAGCTCACCGACAGGGGTGGGAACTGAAGCTTTCTTT.

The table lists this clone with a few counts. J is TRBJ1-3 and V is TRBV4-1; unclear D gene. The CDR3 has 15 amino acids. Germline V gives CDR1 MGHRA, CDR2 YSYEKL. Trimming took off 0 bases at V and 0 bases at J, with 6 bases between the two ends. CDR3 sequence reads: CASSQETYSGNTIYF. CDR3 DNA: TGCGCCAGCAGCCAAGAAACATACTCTGGAAACACCATATATTTT.

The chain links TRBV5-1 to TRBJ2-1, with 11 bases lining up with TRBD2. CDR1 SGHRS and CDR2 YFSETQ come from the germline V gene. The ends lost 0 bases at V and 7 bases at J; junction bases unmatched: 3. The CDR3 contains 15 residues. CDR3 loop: CASSLVAGGRNEQFF. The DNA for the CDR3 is TGCGCCAGCAGCTTGGTAGCGGGGGGGCGGAATGAGCAGTTCTTC.

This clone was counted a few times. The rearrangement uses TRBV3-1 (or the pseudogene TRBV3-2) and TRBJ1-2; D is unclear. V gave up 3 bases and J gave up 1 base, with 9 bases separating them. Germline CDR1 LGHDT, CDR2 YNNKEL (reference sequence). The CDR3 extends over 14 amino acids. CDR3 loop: CASSHRSSNYGYTF. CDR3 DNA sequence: TGTGCCAGCAGCCACAGATCCAGTAACTATGGCTACACCTTC.

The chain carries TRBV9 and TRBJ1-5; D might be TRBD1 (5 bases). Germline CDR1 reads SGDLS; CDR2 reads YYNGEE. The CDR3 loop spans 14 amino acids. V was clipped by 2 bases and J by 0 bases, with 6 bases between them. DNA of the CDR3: TGTGCCAGCAGCGTGACAGATAGCAATCAGCCCCAGCATTTT. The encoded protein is CASSVTDSNQPQHF.

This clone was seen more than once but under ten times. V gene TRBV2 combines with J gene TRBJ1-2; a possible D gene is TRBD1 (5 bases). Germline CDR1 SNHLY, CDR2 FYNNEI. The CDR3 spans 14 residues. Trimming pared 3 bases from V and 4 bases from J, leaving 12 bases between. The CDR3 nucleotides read TGTGCCAGCAGTGACTCTGCAGGGATCTATGGCTACACCTTC. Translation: CASSDSAGIYGYTF.

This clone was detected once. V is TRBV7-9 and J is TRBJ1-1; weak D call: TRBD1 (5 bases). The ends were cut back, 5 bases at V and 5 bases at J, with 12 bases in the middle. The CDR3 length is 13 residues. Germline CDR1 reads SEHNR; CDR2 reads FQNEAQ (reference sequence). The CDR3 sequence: CASSIKQETEAFF. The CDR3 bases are TGTGCCAGCAGCATTAAACAGGAGACTGAAGCTTTCTTT. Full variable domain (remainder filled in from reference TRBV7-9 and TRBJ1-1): DTGVSQNPRHKITKRGQNVTFRCDPISEHNRLYWYRQTLGQGPEFLTYFQNEAQLEKSRLLSDRFSAERPKGSFSTLEIQRTEQGDSAMYLCASSIKQETEAFFGQGTRLTVV.